This T cell receptor (beta chain) originates from a study of OX40 agonist ivuxolimab in advanced cancers. About the research overall: Six ivuxolimab dose levels, 0.01 to 10 mg/kg, were given intravenously every 2 weeks.

Libraries were prepared by immunoSEQ multiplex PCR; TCRdb keeps only in-frame clonotypes and omits some of them. The top ten clones hold roughly 6% of a sample with 45,000 to 50,000 clones, over 85% of them seen once. V lost 8 bases and J lost 8; bases outside the gene matches: 20. The length of the CDR3 is 16 residues. CDR1 and CDR2 (germline): LNHDA, SQIVND (reference sequence). The starting material was CD4+ or CD8+ T cells sorted from blood, obtained in a trial of the OX40 agonist ivuxolimab. The clonotype comes from an adult with an advanced solid tumor such as melanoma, head and neck, liver or kidney cancer. The V gene is TRBV19, the J gene TRBJ1-2; 7 bases line up with TRBD1. The CDR3 region is CASLIKSGGQAGGYTF. The CDR3 region has the DNA TGTGCCAGTCTTATCAAATCTGGCGGACAGGCTGGAGGCTACACCTTC.